The sequence of this T cell receptor beta chain was determined in a study of blood T cell repertoires in COVID-19 (dated by TCRdb to 2019 to 2021). Some background on the complete study: Samples from collaborators originated in the United States, Italy and Spain and spanned both the acute and convalescent phases of COVID-19. Samples were obtained from the ongoing ImmuneRACE study (first 160 participants) and from about 1,300 subjects provided by 6 global collaborators. The sample metadata nearly always contained a de-identified subject ID, COVID-19 status, age in years and sex. The material from the prospective study consisted of cDNA or gDNA derived from T cells, B-cell-depleted T cells, or PBMCs. A freely available public database, intended as a resource for researchers studying the immune response to SARS-CoV-2, is where the repertoires were released. Deeply sampled blood TCRbeta repertoires from subjects exposed to, actively infected with, or recovered from COVID-19 were included in the dataset. Where available, HLA class I and class II types were taken from metadata supplied by the sample provider and were not determined by assay-based typing. Overall study results and their limits: Clinical and demographic metadata were provided uncurated, with the amount varying by source and participant.

At one collaborating source in Seattle, patients were enrolled during active infection and were followed longitudinally through the course of disease. Whole blood was collected in K2EDTA tubes by collaborating institutions according to the institutions' own protocols. For TCRbeta analysis, collaborators shipped samples in one of three forms: frozen whole blood, isolated PBMCs, or DNA extracted from either of those sample types. V is cut by 1 base and J by 5 bases, and the space between the germline ends is 9 bases. The CDR3 contains 13 residues, cysteine and phenylalanine counted. Only the CDR3 portion is preserved as DNA: 39 bases, with reading frame beginning at the first base. The germline V gene provides CDR1 SGHTA and CDR2 FQGNSA. Details on this clone: Its antigen remains unidentified. No per-base quality is available; no much larger clone lies one base away.

TCRbeta CDR3 regions were amplified from genomic DNA by means of the immunoSEQ Assay, a bias-controlled multiplex PCR. Per the original workflow: Within the assay, amplification of reference gene primers was used to estimate how many nucleated cells each sample contained. To quantify the absolute abundance of each unique TCRbeta CDR3 rearrangement, sequence reads were collapsed and filtered. For each sample, productive Simpson clonality was calculated by taking the square root of Simpson's diversity index across productive rearrangements. TCRdb provides this immuneACCESS table in a form limited to in-frame rearrangements. Some clones are lacking; in checked studies, under half of them reflect an unresolved V gene, and why the rest are absent is not known. That table gives V, J and clone size, and the DNA gave D and trimming. For this sample there are some 60,000 clones; more than 65% appear just once. Of the sample, about 8.8% is held by the ten largest clones.

The rearrangement combines TRBV7-2 with TRBJ2-7; TRBD1 is possibly the D segment (5 matching bases). This receptor was obtained from a man older than 75 with COVID-19, enrolled during active disease. Sequenced sample: peripheral blood. The CDR3 in this case is CASSLGQGDEQYF. The DNA sequence follows: TGTGCCAGCAGCTTAGGGCAGGGCGACGAGCAGTACTTC. Beyond the CDR3, the reference TRBV7-2 and TRBJ2-7 genes provide the residues; the full variable domain reads: GAGVSQSPSNKVTEKGKDVELRCDPISGHTALYWYRQSLGQGLEFLIYFQGNSAPDKSGLPSDRFSAERTGGSVSTLTIQRTQQEDSAVYLCASSLGQGDEQYFGPGTRLTVT.